This T cell receptor beta chain comes out of a study of cytomegalovirus exposure and HLA in healthy donors. The wider study: When over 300 donors were genotyped, roughly 82% of them were found to fall in the Caucasian-associated ancestry cluster.

CDR3 size: 13 residues. CDR1 is MNHNS and CDR2 is SASEGT in the germline V gene. Trimming at V came to 6 bases and at J to 1 base, leaving 2 bases not matched to a gene. This clone was detected only a few times. With 60 Vbeta and 13 Jbeta primers, the PCR was carried out. TCRdb's copy holds only in-frame clones and misses some; the assay was immunoSEQ multiplex PCR. The data contain 200,000 or so clones, about 80% of them singletons. The specimen was PBMCs. The J gene is TRBJ1-1, the V gene TRBV6-1; 7 bases are shared with TRBD1. The source of this sequence is a man aged 18-30 years in good health and CMV-seronegative. The CDR3 DNA reads TGTGCCAGCAGGGGACAGCCGAACACTGAAGCTTTCTTT. Translating it yields CASRGQPNTEAFF.